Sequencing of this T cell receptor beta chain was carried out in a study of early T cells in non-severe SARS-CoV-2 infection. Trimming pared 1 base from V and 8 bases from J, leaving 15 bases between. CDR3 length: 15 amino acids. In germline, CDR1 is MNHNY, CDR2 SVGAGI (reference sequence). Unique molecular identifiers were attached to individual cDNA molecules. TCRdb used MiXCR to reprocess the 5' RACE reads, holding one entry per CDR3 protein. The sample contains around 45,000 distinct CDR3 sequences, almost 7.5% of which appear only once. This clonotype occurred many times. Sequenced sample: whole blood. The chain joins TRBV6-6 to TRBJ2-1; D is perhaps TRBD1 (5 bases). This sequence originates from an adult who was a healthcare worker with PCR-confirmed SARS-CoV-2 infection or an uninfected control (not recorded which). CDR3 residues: CASSYLSRGIDEQFF. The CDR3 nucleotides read TGTGCCAGCAGTTACTTGTCTAGGGGAATCGATGAGCAGTTCTTC.